This T cell receptor beta chain is from a study of post-analysis software for immune sequencing data. Overall study context: Disease courses included relapsing-remitting, secondary progressive and progressive-relapsing multiple sclerosis.

Unique molecular identifiers featured in each of the TCR beta cDNA libraries. The source material, about 0.9 to 10 million T cells, gave rise to 510,000 or so cDNA molecules. MiXCR was run by TCRdb on the PCR reads, yielding one entry per CDR3 protein. The sample holds 650,000 to 900,000 distinct CDR3 sequences; around 42% are singletons and the top ten take roughly 4.9%. Study outcomes and limitations: Controls significantly exceeded multiple sclerosis patients in normalized Chao1 diversity. Co-batched samples clustered tightly together by F measure.

As regards this clonotype: Its antigen is not identified.

The sequence derives from a girl between 10 and 17 years old with multiple sclerosis. Sequenced: blood.

The DNA of the CDR3 is TGTGCCAGCAGCAAACAAGGACTAGTGAGGGAGACCCAGTACTTC. Residues: CASSKQGLVRETQYF. The rearrangement links TRBV7-2 to TRBJ2-5, with 7 positions matching TRBD2. The CDR3 is 15 residues long. CDR1 is SGHTA, CDR2 FQGNSA, per germline. V was clipped by 5 bases and J by 5 bases; unmatched bases: 11.